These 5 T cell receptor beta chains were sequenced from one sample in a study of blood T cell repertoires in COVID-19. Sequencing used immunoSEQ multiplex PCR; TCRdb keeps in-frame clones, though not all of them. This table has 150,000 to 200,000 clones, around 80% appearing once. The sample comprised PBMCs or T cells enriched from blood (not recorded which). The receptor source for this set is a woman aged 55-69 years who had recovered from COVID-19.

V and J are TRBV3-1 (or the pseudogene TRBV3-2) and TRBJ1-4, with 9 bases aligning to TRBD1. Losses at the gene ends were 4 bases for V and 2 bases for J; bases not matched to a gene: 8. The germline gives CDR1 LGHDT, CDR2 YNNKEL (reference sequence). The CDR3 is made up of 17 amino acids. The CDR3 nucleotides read TGTGCCAGCAGCCTGAGGGGACAGGGTCGTACTAATGAAAAACTGTTTTTT. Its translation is CASSLRGQGRTNEKLFF.

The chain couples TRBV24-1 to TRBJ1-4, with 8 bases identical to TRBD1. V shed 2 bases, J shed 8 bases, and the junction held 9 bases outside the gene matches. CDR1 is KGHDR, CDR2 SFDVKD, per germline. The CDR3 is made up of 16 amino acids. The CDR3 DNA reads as TGTGCCACCAGTGATTCTAGGACAGGGACGGGCGAAAAACTGTTTTTT. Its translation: CATSDSRTGTGEKLFF.

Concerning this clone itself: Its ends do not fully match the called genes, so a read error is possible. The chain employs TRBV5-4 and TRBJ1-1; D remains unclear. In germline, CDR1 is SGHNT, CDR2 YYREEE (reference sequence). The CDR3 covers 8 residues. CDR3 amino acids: CASRLHIF. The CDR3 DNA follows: TGTGCCAGCAGGTTACATATCTTT.

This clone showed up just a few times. CDR3 sequence: CASSLQGGTEAFF. The CDR3 DNA is TGTGCCAGCAGTTTACAGGGGGGAACTGAAGCTTTCTTT. The chain is built from TRBV12-3 or TRBV12-4 and TRBJ1-1; TRBD1 matches at 7 bases. This CDR3 region has 13 residues. J was trimmed by 5 bases and V by 2 bases; bases with no gene match: 2.

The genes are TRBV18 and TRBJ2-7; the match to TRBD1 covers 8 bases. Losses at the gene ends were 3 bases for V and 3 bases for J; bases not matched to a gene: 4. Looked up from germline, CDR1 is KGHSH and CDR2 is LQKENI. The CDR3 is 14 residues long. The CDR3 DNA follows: TGTGCCAGCTCACCTAACGGACAGGGCTACGAGCAGTACTTC. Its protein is CASSPNGQGYEQYF.